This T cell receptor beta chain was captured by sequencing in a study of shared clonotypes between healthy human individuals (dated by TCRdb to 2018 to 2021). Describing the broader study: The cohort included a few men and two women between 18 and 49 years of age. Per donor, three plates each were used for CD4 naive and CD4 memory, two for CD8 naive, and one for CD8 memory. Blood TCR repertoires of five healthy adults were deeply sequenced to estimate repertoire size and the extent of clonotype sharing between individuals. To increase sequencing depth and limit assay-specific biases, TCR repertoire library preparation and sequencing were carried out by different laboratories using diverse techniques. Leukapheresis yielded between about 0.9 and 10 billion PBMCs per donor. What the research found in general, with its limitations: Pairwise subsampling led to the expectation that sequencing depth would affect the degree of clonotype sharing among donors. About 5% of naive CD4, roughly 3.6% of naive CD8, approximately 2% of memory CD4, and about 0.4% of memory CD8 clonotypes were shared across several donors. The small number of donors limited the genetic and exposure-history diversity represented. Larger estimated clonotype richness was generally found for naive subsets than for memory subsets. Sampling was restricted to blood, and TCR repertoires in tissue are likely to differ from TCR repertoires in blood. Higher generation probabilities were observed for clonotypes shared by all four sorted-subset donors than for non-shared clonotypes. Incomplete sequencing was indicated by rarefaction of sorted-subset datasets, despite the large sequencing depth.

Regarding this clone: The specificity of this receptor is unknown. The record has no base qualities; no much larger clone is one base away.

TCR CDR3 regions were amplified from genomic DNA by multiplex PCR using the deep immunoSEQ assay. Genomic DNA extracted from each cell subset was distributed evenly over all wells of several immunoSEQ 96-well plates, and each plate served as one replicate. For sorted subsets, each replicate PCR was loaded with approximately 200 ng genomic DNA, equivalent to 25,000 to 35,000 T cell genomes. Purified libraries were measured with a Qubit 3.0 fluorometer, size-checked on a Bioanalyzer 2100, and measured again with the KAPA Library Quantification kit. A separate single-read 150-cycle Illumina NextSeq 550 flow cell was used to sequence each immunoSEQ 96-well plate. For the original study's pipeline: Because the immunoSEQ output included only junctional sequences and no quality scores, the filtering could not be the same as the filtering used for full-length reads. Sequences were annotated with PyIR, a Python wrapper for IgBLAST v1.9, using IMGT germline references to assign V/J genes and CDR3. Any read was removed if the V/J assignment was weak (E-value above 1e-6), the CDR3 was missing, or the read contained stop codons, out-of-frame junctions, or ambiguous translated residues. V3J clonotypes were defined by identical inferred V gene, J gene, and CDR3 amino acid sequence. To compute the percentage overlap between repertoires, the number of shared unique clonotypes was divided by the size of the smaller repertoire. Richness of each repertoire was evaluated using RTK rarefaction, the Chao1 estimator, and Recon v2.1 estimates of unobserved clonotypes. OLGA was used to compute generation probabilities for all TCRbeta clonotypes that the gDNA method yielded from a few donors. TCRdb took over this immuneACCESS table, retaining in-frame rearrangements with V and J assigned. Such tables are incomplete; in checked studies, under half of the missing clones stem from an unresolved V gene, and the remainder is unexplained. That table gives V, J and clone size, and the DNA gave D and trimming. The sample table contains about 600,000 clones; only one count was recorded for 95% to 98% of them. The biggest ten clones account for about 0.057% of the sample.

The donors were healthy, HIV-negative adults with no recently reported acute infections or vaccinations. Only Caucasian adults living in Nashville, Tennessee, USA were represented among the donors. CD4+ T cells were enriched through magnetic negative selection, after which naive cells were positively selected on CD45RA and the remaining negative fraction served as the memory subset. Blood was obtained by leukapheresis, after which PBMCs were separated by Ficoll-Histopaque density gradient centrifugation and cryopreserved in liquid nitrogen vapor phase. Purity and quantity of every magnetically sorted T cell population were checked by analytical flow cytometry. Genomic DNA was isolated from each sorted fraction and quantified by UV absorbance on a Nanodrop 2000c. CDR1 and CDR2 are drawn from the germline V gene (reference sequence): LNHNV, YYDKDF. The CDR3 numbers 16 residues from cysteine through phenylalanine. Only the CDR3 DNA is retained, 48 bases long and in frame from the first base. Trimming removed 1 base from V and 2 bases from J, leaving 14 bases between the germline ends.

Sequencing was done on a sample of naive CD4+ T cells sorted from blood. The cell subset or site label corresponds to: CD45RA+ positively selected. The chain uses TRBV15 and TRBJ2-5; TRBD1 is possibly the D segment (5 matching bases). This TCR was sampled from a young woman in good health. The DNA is TGTGCCACCAGCAGAGGGGGCAGGGTGATTCAAGAGACCCAGTACTTC. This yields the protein CATSRGGRVIQETQYF.